The 30 T cell receptor beta chains below all came from one sample that was sequenced in a study of T cells in Graves' hyperthyroidism and ophthalmopathy. From RNA transcripts, TCR beta CDR3 regions were amplified. RT-PCR in the first round (using the HTBI primer set) targeted the TCR CDR3. TCRdb used MiXCR to reprocess the multiplex PCR reads, holding one entry per CDR3 protein. The sample has 300,000 or so distinct CDR3 sequences; roughly 18% are singletons. The sample taken for sequencing was blood. These receptor sequences come from a woman in her forties or fifties with Graves' hyperthyroidism.

This chain links TRBV7-8 with TRBJ2-4, with D uncertain. The germline gives CDR1 SGHVS, CDR2 FQNEAQ. CDR3 length equals 13 residues. V shed 0 bases and J shed 5 bases, with 5 bases lying between them. The CDR3 DNA reads TGTGCCAGCAGCTTAGCGGATCAAAACATTCAGTACTTC. Amino acids: CASSLADQNIQYF.

V usage is TRBV9 and J usage is TRBJ2-3; a weak D match, TRBD1 (6 bases). V was shortened by 4 bases and J by 8 bases, with 17 bases between the two germline ends. CDR1 is SGDLS, CDR2 YYNGEE, per germline. The CDR3 runs 14 residues. CDR3 in amino acids: CASSTWTEGATQYF. The DNA for the CDR3 is TGTGCCAGCAGCACCTGGACAGAAGGAGCTACGCAGTATTTT.

This clonotype was observed a few times. The chain links TRBV28 to TRBJ1-2; D uncertain. This CDR3 contains 13 residues. Germline CDR1 is MDHEN and CDR2 is SYDVKM. With 6 bases removed from V and 4 bases from J, the gap between germline ends came to 12 bases. The CDR3 DNA is TGTGCCAGCAGGCCCCCGATTCTCTATGGCTACACCTTC. Protein product: CASRPPILYGYTF.

This chain joins TRBV18 and TRBJ1-2, with a possible D match to TRBD1 (6 bases). This CDR3 comprises 14 residues. V shed 0 bases and J shed 5 bases, with 10 bases lying between them. CDR1 KGHSH and CDR2 LQKENI come from the germline V gene. CDR3 sequence reads: CASSPPNREYGYTF. DNA of the CDR3: TGTGCCAGCTCACCACCTAACAGGGAGTATGGCTACACCTTC. Supplemented by reference TRBV18 and TRBJ1-2, the full variable domain reads NAGVMQNPRHLVRRRGQEARLRCSPMKGHSHVYWYRQLPEEGLKFMVYLQKENIIDESGMPKERFSAEFPKEGPSILRIQQVVRGDSAAYFCASSPPNREYGYTFGSGTRLTVV.

For this clonotype: This could be a read error, since a much larger clone is one nucleotide away. The V and J genes are TRBV28 and TRBJ2-5; D is perhaps TRBD2 (5 bases). This CDR3 is built from 13 residues. Germline values: CDR1 MDHEN, CDR2 SYDVKM. CDR3 sequence: CVSSEGRQETQYF. The CDR3 region has the DNA TGTGTCAGCAGCGAGGGAAGGCAAGAGACCCAGTACTTC.

The genes are TRBV6-2 or TRBV6-3 and TRBJ2-1, with D possibly TRBD2 on 6 matching bases. V was shortened by 0 bases and J by 8 bases, with 11 bases between the two germline ends. CDR1 is MNHEY, CDR2 SVGEGT, per germline. The CDR3 covers 14 residues. The CDR3 loop reads CASSYSSGGDEQFF. The CDR3 coding sequence is TGTGCCAGCAGTTACTCGTCCGGGGGTGATGAGCAGTTCTTC.

The gene calls are TRBV6-1 and TRBJ2-6; 8 nucleotides line up with TRBD1. V lost 6 bases, J lost 0 bases, and 13 bases stayed unmatched. The CDR3 runs to 19 residues. Germline assignment: CDR1 MNHNS and CDR2 SASEGT. CDR3 sequence (DNA): TGTGCCAGCAGAATGGCCGCCGGGACAGGAAGCTCTGGGGCCAACGTCCTGACTTTC. Protein sequence: CASRMAAGTGSSGANVLTF.

This clonotype was recorded at least ten times. This chain connects TRBV20-1 to TRBJ1-2; D not certain. Germline lookup yields CDR1 DFQATT and CDR2 SNEGSKA (reference sequence). CDR3 length equals 15 residues. The germline V and J ends were trimmed by 0 bases and 4 bases, with 15 bases remaining between them. DNA of the CDR3: TGCAGTGCTAGAGATCTGGAGGGAGTGAGCTATGGCTACACCTTC. Translating it yields CSARDLEGVSYGYTF.

The sample holds many counts of this clonotype. The chain recombines TRBV12-3 or TRBV12-4 with TRBJ2-2; 7 bases map to TRBD2. The CDR3 has 15 residues. V was pared by 3 bases and J by 4 bases, with 5 bases of the junction left unmatched. This CDR3 reads CASSLGLPTTGELFF. CDR3 nucleotides: TGTGCCAGCAGTTTGGGACTACCTACCACCGGGGAGCTGTTTTTT.

In DNA form, the CDR3 reads TGTGCCAGCAGCGTAGGGGGCAGCAGCACAGATACGCAGTATTTT. Protein sequence: CASSVGGSSTDTQYF. The chain combines TRBV9 with TRBJ2-3; weak D call: TRBD1 (5 bases). The CDR3 consists of 15 residues. Germline assignment: CDR1 SGDLS and CDR2 YYNGEE. Trimming left V 0 bases short and J 0 bases short, with 8 bases between.

This clonotype turned up a few times. This rearrangement joins TRBV12-3 or TRBV12-4 to TRBJ1-2; no clear D. The V gene lost 3 bases and the J gene lost 0 bases, with 8 bases spanning the gap. The CDR3 covers 14 residues. In DNA form, the CDR3 reads TGTGCCAGCAGTTTTGGAACAGCTAACTATGGCTACACCTTC. It encodes CASSFGTANYGYTF.

The chain carries TRBV19 and TRBJ1-2; tentative D call: TRBD1 (5 bases). The V end lost 3 bases, the J end lost 2 bases, and 13 bases lay between the germline ends. This CDR3 has 15 residues. Germline V CDR1 and CDR2: LNHDA, SQIVND (reference sequence). The CDR3 DNA follows: TGTGCCAGTAGTATCTGGGGGGAGAGCAACTATGGCTACACCTTC. This sequence encodes CASSIWGESNYGYTF.

This clonotype was seen only a few times. V usage is TRBV3-1 and J usage is TRBJ2-4, with 9 bases that match TRBD2. V shed 3 bases and J 6 bases; nucleotides not matched to a gene: 15. CDR3 length equals 18 residues. Germline V gives CDR1 LGHDT, CDR2 YNNKEL (reference sequence). The CDR3, as DNA: TGTGCCAGCAGCCATGACCCCCTGCTAGCGGGATGGGGAAACATTCAGTACTTC. Translating gives CASSHDPLLAGWGNIQYF.

This clonotype was counted at least ten times. The J gene is TRBJ2-2, the V gene TRBV18; possibly TRBD2 for D (7 bases). This CDR3 is built from 16 residues. V shed 6 bases and J shed 2 bases, with 16 bases lying between them. Germline loops: CDR1 KGHSH, CDR2 LQKENI. The CDR3 nucleotides are TGTGCCAGCTCTGACGCGGGGGCCTTAAACACCGGGGAGCTGTTTTTT. Translating gives CASSDAGALNTGELFF.

This clonotype was seen a few times. This chain links TRBV6-5 with TRBJ2-2; D uncertain. The CDR3 loop spans 17 amino acids. V dropped 2 bases and J dropped 4 bases, with 17 bases sitting between them. Germline CDR1 MNHEY, CDR2 SVGAGI. CDR3 DNA: TGTGCCAGCAGTTACCGGCGACCAAGCTCCGGCACCGGGGAGCTGTTTTTT. This gives the protein CASSYRRPSSGTGELFF.

V usage is TRBV2 and J usage is TRBJ2-7; 7 bases are shared with TRBD1. CDR3 size: 18 residues. CDR1 is SNHLY, CDR2 FYNNEI, per germline. V shed 4 bases, J shed 8 bases, and the junction held 23 bases outside the gene matches. CDR3 DNA: TGTGCCAGCAGTGGTGAGAATGGTGACAGGGTACTAATATACAAGCAGTACTTC. It codes for CASSGENGDRVLIYKQYF. Together with reference TRBV2 and TRBJ2-7, the CDR3 gives the full variable domain: EPEVTQTPSHQVTQMGQEVILRCVPISNHLYFYWYRQILGQKVEFLVSFYNNEISEKSEIFDDQFSVERPDGSNFTLKIRSTKLEDSAMYFCASSGENGDRVLIYKQYFGPGTRLTVT.

The rearrangement links TRBV12-3 or TRBV12-4 to TRBJ1-1; D gene ambiguous. The V end was cut by 5 bases, the J end by 9 bases, with 13 bases between. The CDR3 is 12 residues long. CDR3 in amino acids: CASSPGKLKAFF. CDR3 in DNA: TGTGCCAGCAGTCCCGGAAAACTAAAAGCTTTCTTT.

The rearrangement joins TRBV24-1 to TRBJ2-3; 14 bases fit TRBD2. The CDR3 has 16 residues. The germline CDR1 and CDR2 sequences are KGHDR and SFDVKD. The junction had 6 bases not matched to a gene; V was cut back by 5 bases and J by 6 bases. The CDR3 here is CATSAPTSGGVDTQYF. The CDR3 DNA reads TGTGCCACCAGTGCTCCGACTAGCGGGGGGGTGGATACGCAGTATTTT.

Many counts were recorded for this clonotype. V gene TRBV20-1 combines with J gene TRBJ2-3, with 9 bases fitting TRBD2. CDR1 is DFQATT and CDR2 is SNEGSKA in the germline V gene (reference sequence). This CDR3 has 15 amino acids. J was trimmed by 4 bases and V by 2 bases; bases with no gene match: 7. The CDR3 bases are TGCAGTGCTAGAAGTCTAGCGGGGAACTCAGATACGCAGTATTTT. It is translated as CSARSLAGNSDTQYF.

The genes are TRBV25-1 and TRBJ1-6; 10 positions match TRBD1. With V trimmed by 3 bases and J by 12 bases, 20 bases remained unmatched. The CDR3 has 19 amino acids. Germline V gives CDR1 MGHDK, CDR2 SYGVNS. In DNA form, the CDR3 reads TGTGCCAGCAGTGAGAGTACGGGACAGGGGTTCTCGAAAGGTCTACCCCTCCACTTT. It codes for CASSESTGQGFSKGLPLHF.

This clonotype appeared many times. V is TRBV6-1 and J is TRBJ2-5, with 9 bases aligning to TRBD1. CDR1 and CDR2 from the germline V gene are MNHNS and SASEGT. Germline trimming cut 6 bases from V and 6 bases from J; bases unmatched to any gene: 5. CDR3 size: 13 residues. The CDR3 sequence is CASRPTGGQTQYF. CDR3 coding DNA: TGTGCCAGCAGACCGACAGGGGGACAGACCCAGTACTTC.

The chain is built from TRBV5-1 and TRBJ1-2; D gene uncertain. The V end was cut by 0 bases, the J end by 6 bases, with 15 bases between. The CDR3 is 15 amino acids. Germline V lookup: CDR1 SGHRS, CDR2 YFSETQ. This chain's CDR3 is CASSLELGGRDGYTF. CDR3 sequence (DNA): TGCGCCAGCAGCTTGGAACTCGGCGGTCGGGATGGCTACACCTTC.

Details on this clonotype: The conserved phenylalanine or tryptophan is not found at the CDR3 terminus, so this likely reflects a read error. The CDR3 bases are TGTGCCAGCAGTTACAGAAGGACAGATTATAATTCACCCCTCCACCTT. It specifies CASSYRRTDYNSPLHL. The chain carries TRBV6-5 and TRBJ1-6; possibly TRBD1 for D (6 bases). Germline CDR1 reads MNHEY; CDR2 reads SVGAGI. V lost 2 bases to trimming and J lost 4 bases, with 12 bases between them. The CDR3 covers 16 residues.

This chain joins TRBV5-5 and TRBJ1-5; the match to TRBD1 covers 7 bases. V shed 0 bases and J 5 bases; nucleotides not matched to a gene: 5. This CDR3 region has 15 residues. Per germline, CDR1 SGHKS and CDR2 YYEKEE (reference sequence). The CDR3 DNA is TGTGCCAGCAGCTTGGCAGGGGGTTATGATCAGCCCCAGCATTTT. It encodes CASSLAGGYDQPQHF.

This clonotype was seen ten or more times. The chain employs TRBV20-1 and TRBJ2-1, with no clear D. The CDR3 consists of 12 residues. The V and J ends lost 4 bases and 5 bases respectively, with 9 bases between them. CDR1 is DFQATT and CDR2 is SNEGSKA in the germline V gene (reference sequence). The CDR3 nucleotides are TGCAGTGCTATGAAGGCGAACAATGAGCAGTTCTTC. Amino acids: CSAMKANNEQFF.

This clonotype was counted at least ten times. V usage is TRBV7-8 and J usage is TRBJ2-7; 9 nucleotides line up with TRBD2. Germline trimming cut 3 bases from V and 4 bases from J; bases unmatched to any gene: 13. This CDR3 is 17 amino acids long. Germline-derived CDR1 and CDR2 are SGHVS and FQNEAQ. CDR3 sequence reads: CASSLSRARAGGYEQYF. DNA of the CDR3: TGTGCCAGCAGCTTGTCCAGGGCTCGTGCGGGAGGGTACGAGCAGTACTTC. The full variable domain, in which reference TRBV7-8 and TRBJ2-7 provide the parts outside the CDR3, is GAGVSQSPRYKVAKRGQDVALRCDPISGHVSLFWYQQALGQGPEFLTYFQNEAQLDKSGLPSDRFFAERPEGSVSTLKIQRTQQEDSAVYLCASSLSRARAGGYEQYFGPGTRLTVT.

This clonotype showed up many times. V usage is TRBV30 and J usage is TRBJ1-2; TRBD1 is a possible D gene (5 bases). Per germline, CDR1 GTSNPN and CDR2 SVGIG (reference sequence). The V and J ends lost 0 bases and 3 bases respectively, with 20 bases between them. The CDR3 loop spans 17 amino acids. CDR3 sequence reads: CAWSVRGGLTGHYGYTF. The CDR3 region has the DNA TGTGCCTGGAGTGTAAGGGGAGGCTTAACAGGACACTATGGCTACACCTTC.

This clonotype was observed many times. The J gene is TRBJ2-7, the V gene TRBV11-2; the D is unclear. Trimming stripped 2 bases from V and 1 base from J, with 3 bases between. From germline, CDR1 is SGHAT and CDR2 FQNNGV. This CDR3 has 12 residues. The CDR3 loop is CASSLTSYEQYF. CDR3 DNA sequence: TGTGCCAGCAGCTTAACGTCCTACGAGCAGTACTTC.

The gene calls are TRBV7-6 and TRBJ2-2; 8 bases map to TRBD1. The CDR3 runs 16 residues. Germline V CDR1 and CDR2: SGHVS, FNYEAQ. Germline trimming cut 2 bases from V and 5 bases from J; bases unmatched to any gene: 7. CDR3 sequence (DNA): TGTGCCAGCAGCTTATATGGCAGGGGGCTTACCGGGGAGCTGTTTTTT. Amino acid sequence: CASSLYGRGLTGELFF.

This clonotype was observed once. This chain links TRBV5-4 with TRBJ2-7; TRBD2 matches at 9 bases. J gave up 4 bases and V 4 bases, and 3 bases lay outside the gene matches. The germline CDR1 and CDR2 sequences are SGHNT and YYREEE (reference sequence). CDR3 length equals 13 residues. In DNA, the CDR3 is TGTGCCAGCAGCGGGACTAGCCCGTACGAGCAGTACTTC. Translated, it gives CASSGTSPYEQYF.